This record concerns one T cell receptor (beta chain) sequence. The data were obtained in a study of PD-1 blockade in classical Hodgkin lymphoma. The V end was cut by 3 bases, the J end by 5 bases, with 2 bases between. CDR1 and CDR2 (germline): KGHSH, LQKENI. This CDR3 is 11 amino acids long. Sequencing was performed with immunoSEQ multiplex PCR; in TCRdb, only in-frame clones are kept and a portion is missing. The sample yields about 50,000 clones, around 73% seen once. Patients all relapsed after autologous stem cell transplantation, and there was variation in brentuximab vedotin exposure. The V and J genes are TRBV18 and TRBJ2-1; the D is unclear. The sample consisted of peripheral blood mononuclear cells (PBMCs), taken before the second cycle of nivolumab. This TCR was recovered from a human donor with classical Hodgkin lymphoma. CDR3 in DNA: TGTGCCAGCTCACCGAACAATGAGCAGTTCTTC. It yields the protein CASSPNNEQFF.